This TCR beta chain stems from a study of glioma-infiltrating T cells. Regarding the study as a whole: Tissue-blood divergence was below expectation in non-neoplastic patients, above in gliomas. Only very few CDR3 sequences appeared in both tissue and blood.

This clonotype was counted a few times. Its target is unknown. Using RNA template, CDR3s of TCR alpha and beta were amplified with iRepertoire arm-PCR. TCRdb re-derived calls from the multiplex PCR reads in MiXCR, one entry per CDR3 protein. This table has a few hundred thousand distinct CDR3 sequences, roughly 41% appearing once. The CDR3 has 14 amino acids. CDR1 and CDR2 (germline): SGHTA, FQGTGA. Trimming shortened V by 2 bases and J by 2 bases, and 10 bases separated the two germline ends. The chain employs TRBV7-3 and TRBJ2-7, with D possibly being TRBD1 or TRBD2 (5 bases each). The sequence derives from a human donor with low-grade glioma or glioblastoma, undergoing nonglioma brain surgery, or in good health (not recorded which). Sequencing was carried out using glioma tissue, nonneoplastic brain tissue, or PBMCs (not recorded which). CDR3 protein: CASSLSQGPYEQYF. CDR3 in DNA: TGTGCCAGCAGCTTATCCCAGGGACCCTACGAGCAGTACTTC.